This T cell receptor beta chain was sequenced for a study of post-analysis software for immune sequencing data (dated by TCRdb to the mid-2010s). Study-level background: Disease courses on record covered relapsing-remitting, secondary progressive and progressive-relapsing multiple sclerosis, though some patients had no subtype annotation. The patient repertoires were set against roughly eleven previously published healthy control repertoires from donors whose ages ranged from roughly 6 to 27 years. A subset of samples was prepared in parallel using single-end sample barcoding, then pooled and co-amplified after Illumina adapter ligation.

Libraries were prepared through PCR. The sample was run on an Illumina HiSeq 2500. To reduce PCR and sequencing biases, unique molecular identifiers were incorporated into the TCR beta cDNA libraries. Every 1 to 10 million input T cells yielded 500,000 or so cDNA molecules, meaning each molecule approximated one T cell. The patient libraries were prepared and sequenced with the same protocol used for the earlier healthy control dataset. Within a given batch, samples were prepared together, multiplexed and sequenced on the same HiSeq lane. The authors' analysis ran thus. MIGEC was used to process the raw barcoded reads, and molecular identifier groups with only a single read were discarded before consensus assembly and CDR3 extraction. VDJtools was used for post-analysis of the clonotype tables, with diversity normalized by down-sampling every dataset to the smallest sample size. Repertoire overlap clustering matched CDR3 amino acid but not nucleotide sequences to correct batch-related cross-sample contamination. The raw public data were reprocessed by TCRdb itself: fastp quality trimming at Q25, MiXCR clonotype calling, in-frame beta chains only. Under each unique CDR3 protein, matching rows form one entry showing the most common genes and DNA. The V and J calls here are based on TCRdb, not the publication. Recorded for this sample are over 300,000 distinct CDR3 sequences; less than 35% of them occurred a single time. The ten top clones hold roughly 13% of the sample.

Comment on this clonotype: The antigen it recognizes is unknown. No base-level quality is on record; no much larger clone is a single base apart.

The cysteine opens and the phenylalanine closes a CDR3 of 13 amino acids. The CDR3 DNA has 39 bases and is translated from base 1. The germline V gene encodes CDR1 MNHEY and CDR2 SVGEGT. After removal of 7 bases from V and 7 bases from J, the junction retains 10 bases not matched to a gene. Findings and caveats that apply to the study as a whole: Significantly higher frequencies in patients than in controls were found for roughly five TRBV segments, including TRBV5-6, TRBV5-1 and TRBV20-1. Multiple sclerosis patients had significantly lower normalized Chao1 diversity than controls, a result that suggests substantial peripheral T-cell clonal expansion. The control group was slightly older than the multiple sclerosis patient group. Strong co-clustering of samples prepared in the same batch was shown by direct clustering with F measure, prompting a batch-effect correction.

To demonstrate the VDJtools post-analysis software, TCR beta repertoires were profiled from the peripheral blood of about 13 young patients with multiple sclerosis. The multiple sclerosis patients were children and adolescents ranging in age from roughly 6 to 15 years. Rearrangement joined TRBV6-2 or TRBV6-3 to TRBJ2-7; a stretch of 7 junction bases matches TRBD1. The receptor comes from a girl between 5 and 17 years old with multiple sclerosis. Sequenced material: blood. The CDR3 here reads CASIMAGGVEQYF. The bases are TGTGCCAGCATAATGGCAGGGGGTGTTGAGCAGTACTTC.